This entry concerns a single TCR beta chain. Antigen specificity is unknown. The data derive from a study of shared clonotypes between healthy human individuals. Turning to the study itself: Donor ages ranged 18 to 49 years: a couple of women, a few men. Study findings and constraints: Sampling covered blood only; tissue repertoires likely differ.

Assay execution proceeded at the deep level. Profiling relied on immunoSEQ multiplex PCR, and the TCRdb table lists in-frame clones only, not all of them. Found here are about 560,000 clones, just over 75% of them singletons; the top ten hold more than 10%. The trim removed 8 bases at V and 6 bases at J, leaving 8 bases unmatched. The CDR3 is made up of 13 amino acids. The germline CDR1 and CDR2 sequences are LNHDA and SQIVND (reference sequence). The study drew all its donors from Caucasian adults living in Nashville, Tennessee. Material for sequencing was PBMCs. The clonotype was recovered from a woman aged 40 to 49 in good health. Some clones in this sample may be carry-over from other donors' samples. The V gene is TRBV19, the J gene TRBJ2-7, with TRBD1 matching 9 bases. The CDR3 loop reads CASSGTGYLEQYF. CDR3 coding DNA: TGTGCCAGTTCCGGGACAGGGTATCTCGAGCAGTACTTC.